The 6 T cell receptor beta chains reported below all come from one sample, sequenced in a study of T cells in Graves' hyperthyroidism and ophthalmopathy. Amplification yielded TCR beta CDR3 regions, with RNA transcripts as the source. Using the HTBI primer set, a first-round RT-PCR was run on the TCR CDR3. MiXCR was run by TCRdb on the multiplex PCR reads, yielding one entry per CDR3 protein. The data contain some 510,000 distinct CDR3 sequences, more than 45% of them singletons. The material sequenced was peripheral blood or thyroid tissue (not recorded which). These receptors were obtained from a woman under 30 with Graves' hyperthyroidism.

The CDR3 spells CASSPYRGPGELFF. The CDR3 region has the DNA TGTGCCAGCAGTCCCTACAGGGGGCCCGGGGAGCTGTTTTTT. The V and J genes are TRBV7-8 and TRBJ2-2, with 9 bases that match TRBD1. This CDR3 comprises 14 residues. From germline, CDR1 is SGHVS and CDR2 FQNEAQ. With 6 bases clipped from V and 6 bases from J, the junction kept 5 bases outside the gene matches.

The table lists this clonotype with a few counts. V is TRBV29-1 and J is TRBJ2-2, with 7 bases lining up with TRBD1. Germline trimming cut 7 bases from V and 7 bases from J; bases unmatched to any gene: 6. The CDR3 is made up of 12 amino acids. Germline V gives CDR1 SQVTM, CDR2 ANQGSEA. The DNA for the CDR3 is TGCAGCGCGTACAGGGGATGCGGGGAGCTGTTTTTT. This encodes CSAYRGCGELFF.

This clonotype was counted a single time. The chain recombines TRBV2 with TRBJ1-5; TRBD1 is a possible D gene (5 bases). The V end was cut by 8 bases, the J end by 5 bases, with 16 bases between. Germline V gives CDR1 SNHLY, CDR2 FYNNEI. This CDR3 spans 14 amino acids. The CDR3 DNA follows: TGTGCCAGCCCCACCCCCTCGACAGATCAGCCCCAGCATTTT. This encodes CASPTPSTDQPQHF.

This clonotype was observed many times. This chain uses TRBV7-2 with TRBJ1-4; 9 bases match TRBD1. The CDR3 contains 15 residues. Germline lookup yields CDR1 SGHTA and CDR2 FQGNSA. With 3 bases clipped from V and 8 bases from J, the junction kept 7 bases outside the gene matches. This CDR3 is CASSFAGTGTEKLFF. The CDR3 region has the DNA TGTGCCAGCAGCTTCGCCGGGACAGGGACCGAAAAACTGTTTTTT. The full variable domain, completed using reference TRBV7-2 and TRBJ1-4, is GAGVSQSPSNKVTEKGKDVELRCDPISGHTALYWYRQSLGQGLEFLIYFQGNSAPDKSGLPSDRFSAERTGGSVSTLTIQRTQQEDSAVYLCASSFAGTGTEKLFFGSGTQLSVL.

This clonotype was detected many times. This chain connects TRBV10-3 to TRBJ1-2, with 7 positions matching TRBD1. With V trimmed by 6 bases and J by 5 bases, 6 bases remained unmatched. Germline CDR1 and CDR2: ENHRY and SYGVKD. The CDR3 has 13 residues. CDR3 sequence: CAIRPGQLYGYTF. CDR3 DNA: TGTGCCATCAGACCGGGACAGCTATATGGCTACACCTTC.

The chain recombines TRBV6-2 or TRBV6-3 with TRBJ2-5, with 10 bases lining up with TRBD2. The trim removed 4 bases at V and 5 bases at J, leaving 7 bases unmatched. The CDR3 has 15 amino acids. Germline-derived CDR1 and CDR2 are MNHEY and SVGEGT. The CDR3 bases are TGTGCCAGCAGTTCCCCACTAGCGGGACGGGAGACCCAGTACTTC. This sequence encodes CASSSPLAGRETQYF.